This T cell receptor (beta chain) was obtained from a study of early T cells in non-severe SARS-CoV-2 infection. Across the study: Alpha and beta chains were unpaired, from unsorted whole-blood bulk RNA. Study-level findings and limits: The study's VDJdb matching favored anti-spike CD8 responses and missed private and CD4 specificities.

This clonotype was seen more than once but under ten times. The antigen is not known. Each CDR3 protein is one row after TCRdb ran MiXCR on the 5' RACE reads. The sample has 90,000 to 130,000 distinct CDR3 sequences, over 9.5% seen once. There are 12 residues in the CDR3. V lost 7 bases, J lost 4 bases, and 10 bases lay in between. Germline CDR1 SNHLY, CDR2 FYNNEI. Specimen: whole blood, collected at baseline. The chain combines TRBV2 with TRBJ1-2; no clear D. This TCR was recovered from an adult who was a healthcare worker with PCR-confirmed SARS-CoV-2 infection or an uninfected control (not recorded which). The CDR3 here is CASTRYGYGYTF. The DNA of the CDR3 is TGTGCCAGCACGAGGTACGGCTATGGCTACACCTTC. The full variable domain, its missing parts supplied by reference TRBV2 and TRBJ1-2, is EPEVTQTPSHQVTQMGQEVILRCVPISNHLYFYWYRQILGQKVEFLVSFYNNEISEKSEIFDDQFSVERPDGSNFTLKIRSTKLEDSAMYFCASTRYGYGYTFGSGTRLTVV.